A single sample gave rise to the 21 T cell receptor beta chains below, sequenced in a study of control samples from healthy donors and cancer patients. Profiling relied on immunoSEQ multiplex PCR, and the TCRdb table lists in-frame clones only, not all of them. This table has 65,000 to 80,000 clones, around nine tenths appearing once. The specimen was PBMCs. Receptor source: a woman between 45 and 65 years old with colorectal cancer.

The chain recombines TRBV18 with TRBJ2-3; D gene ambiguous. The CDR3 is 15 residues long. Trimming shortened V by 3 bases and J by 3 bases, and 13 bases separated the two germline ends. Germline V gene lookup returns CDR1 KGHSH and CDR2 LQKENI. This chain's CDR3 is CASSPSSADTDTQYF. The DNA for the CDR3 is TGTGCCAGCTCACCCTCTTCCGCGGATACAGATACGCAGTATTTT. Looking up the rest from reference TRBV18 and TRBJ2-3 gives the full variable domain: NAGVMQNPRHLVRRRGQEARLRCSPMKGHSHVYWYRQLPEEGLKFMVYLQKENIIDESGMPKERFSAEFPKEGPSILRIQQVVRGDSAAYFCASSPSSADTDTQYFGPGTRLTVL.

This clone was recorded only once. The chain joins TRBV12-3 or TRBV12-4 to TRBJ2-5; weak D call: TRBD1 (5 bases). Trimming cost V 6 bases and J 5 bases, with 13 bases left between them. The CDR3 is made up of 13 amino acids. For the CDR3, the DNA is TGTGCCAGCAGACTCGACAGTGCCGAGACCCAGTACTTC. Translated, it gives CASRLDSAETQYF.

The chain recombines TRBV3-1 (or the pseudogene TRBV3-2) with TRBJ1-1; TRBD1 agrees at 7 bases. The V segment lost 1 base and the J segment 2 bases; nucleotides outside the gene matches: 1. There are 14 residues in the CDR3. Germline loops: CDR1 LGHDT, CDR2 YNNKEL (reference sequence). CDR3 amino acids: CASSQGTGNTEAFF. The CDR3 DNA is TGTGCCAGCAGCCAAGGGACAGGCAACACTGAAGCTTTCTTT.

CDR3 sequence (DNA): TGTGCCAGCAGCGGAATACAGAACACAGATACGCAGTATTTT. Translated: CASSGIQNTDTQYF. The V call is TRBV9, the J call TRBJ2-3; D ambiguous. Trimming removed 3 bases from V and 2 bases from J, with 10 bases in between. The V gene's germline CDR1 is SGDLS and CDR2 YYNGEE. The CDR3 totals 14 residues.

The V call is TRBV27, the J call TRBJ2-3; D may be TRBD2 (5 bases). The germline V gene has CDR1 MNHEY and CDR2 SMNVEV (reference sequence). Trimming removed 8 bases from V and 10 bases from J, with 16 bases in between. The CDR3 totals 12 residues. CDR3 amino acids: CASSLPGSSQYF. The CDR3 region has the DNA TGTGCCAGCTCCCTTCCGGGATCCTCGCAGTATTTT.

This chain connects TRBV27 to TRBJ1-1; D is unclear. This CDR3 contains 13 residues. The germline V and J ends were trimmed by 5 bases and 1 base, with 8 bases remaining between them. CDR1 and CDR2 (germline): MNHEY, SMNVEV (reference sequence). CDR3 in amino acids: CASSHNKNTEAFF. The CDR3 coding sequence is TGTGCCAGCAGTCACAACAAGAACACTGAAGCTTTCTTT.

The chain has TRBV6-2 or TRBV6-3 and TRBJ1-1, with 10 bases aligning to TRBD1. CDR1 is MNHEY, CDR2 SVGEGT, per germline. Trimming took 5 bases from V and 10 from J; bases not matched to a gene: 25. This CDR3 has 19 residues. The CDR3 DNA follows: TGTGCCAGCAGTCCCTATACCGGGACAGGGGATCCGGCGGGGTTAGGAGCTTTCTTT. Residues: CASSPYTGTGDPAGLGAFF.

This chain joins TRBV24-1 and TRBJ2-3; D perhaps matches TRBD1 (6 bases). Germline loops: CDR1 KGHDR, CDR2 SFDVKD. This CDR3 contains 13 residues. Trimming removed 4 bases at V and 8 bases at J, with 12 bases between. CDR3 coding DNA: TGTGCCACCAGTGACCCGGGACATATTACGCAGTATTTT. The encoded protein is CATSDPGHITQYF.

The chain employs TRBV5-1 and TRBJ2-1; 9 positions match TRBD2. CDR1 is SGHRS, CDR2 YFSETQ, per germline. Trimming took 0 bases from V and 2 from J; bases not matched to a gene: 3. The CDR3 contains 16 residues. DNA for the CDR3: TGCGCCAGCAGCTTGGGAGCTAGCGGGACCTACAATGAGCAGTTCTTC. Translated, it gives CASSLGASGTYNEQFF.

This chain links TRBV24-1 with TRBJ2-2, with no clear D. This CDR3 spans 14 amino acids. V was shortened by 8 bases and J by 4 bases, with 13 bases between the two germline ends. CDR1 and CDR2 (germline): KGHDR, SFDVKD. The chain's CDR3 is CATTDGSATGELFF. CDR3 nucleotides: TGTGCCACCACTGACGGGTCAGCCACCGGGGAGCTGTTTTTT.

The chain uses TRBV4-2 and TRBJ1-2; 11 nucleotides agree with TRBD1. The CDR3 contains 17 residues. The germline V gene encodes CDR1 LGHNA and CDR2 YNFKEQ. J was trimmed by 4 bases and V by 0 bases; bases with no gene match: 7. The CDR3 loop reads CASSQDLGQGVFYGYTF. The CDR3 DNA follows: TGTGCCAGCAGCCAAGATCTGGGACAGGGGGTGTTCTATGGCTACACCTTC.

The chain couples TRBV4-1 to TRBJ1-2, with TRBD1 matching 8 bases. Unmatched junction bases numbered 4, after V lost 1 base and J lost 6 bases. The CDR3 is made up of 14 amino acids. Germline-derived CDR1 and CDR2 are MGHRA and YSYEKL. Here the CDR3 reads CASSQVQGDHGYTF. CDR3 nucleotides: TGCGCCAGCAGCCAAGTACAGGGGGATCATGGCTACACCTTC.

The rearrangement links TRBV27 to TRBJ2-5; a weak D match, TRBD1 (6 bases). The CDR3 loop spans 14 amino acids. The germline gives CDR1 MNHEY, CDR2 SMNVEV (reference sequence). Trimming pared 2 bases from V and 5 bases from J, leaving 12 bases between. The CDR3 spells CASSLSRGGETQYF. The CDR3 coding sequence is TGTGCCAGCAGTTTAAGCAGGGGCGGGGAGACCCAGTACTTC.

The V gene is TRBV24-1, the J gene TRBJ2-2, with 7 nucleotides matching TRBD2. The germline gives CDR1 KGHDR, CDR2 SFDVKD. The CDR3 has 17 amino acids. V lost 1 base, J lost 4 bases, and 8 bases stayed unmatched. CDR3 region: CATSDFRQGGLTGELFF. The DNA for the CDR3 is TGTGCCACCAGTGATTTCCGGCAGGGAGGGCTCACCGGGGAGCTGTTTTTT.

The chain uses TRBV25-1 and TRBJ2-2, with 8 bases matching TRBD1. V was clipped by 5 bases and J by 3 bases; unmatched bases: 5. This CDR3 contains 15 residues. In germline, CDR1 is MGHDK, CDR2 SYGVNS. The CDR3 loop is CASSSGQGYTGELFF. The CDR3 DNA reads as TGTGCCAGCAGTTCTGGACAGGGATACACCGGGGAGCTGTTTTTT.

This chain links TRBV30 with TRBJ1-5; D uncertain. The CDR3 has 13 amino acids. The V end lost 2 bases, the J end lost 5 bases, and 10 bases lay between the germline ends. CDR1 is GTSNPN and CDR2 is SVGIG in the germline V gene (reference sequence). The CDR3 is CAWSPTGDQPQHF. In nucleotides, the CDR3 is TGTGCCTGGAGTCCGACGGGCGATCAGCCCCAGCATTTT.

This clone has only a few counts. This sequence joins TRBV20-1 and TRBJ1-2; 7 bases align to TRBD1. Germline CDR1 DFQATT, CDR2 SNEGSKA (reference sequence). Trimming took 3 bases from V and 5 from J; bases not matched to a gene: 6. The CDR3 spans 13 residues. CDR3 sequence reads: CSASVSGGYGYTF. In nucleotides, the CDR3 is TGCAGTGCTAGTGTTTCAGGGGGATATGGCTACACCTTC.

The chain employs TRBV6-1 and TRBJ1-3; possible D gene TRBD1, 5 bases. Trimming shortened V by 2 bases and J by 3 bases, and 8 bases separated the two germline ends. This CDR3 has 14 residues. Germline V gives CDR1 MNHNS, CDR2 SASEGT. This CDR3 is CASSEQGDGNTIYF. CDR3 nucleotide sequence: TGTGCCAGCAGTGAACAAGGGGATGGAAACACCATATATTTT.

The chain employs TRBV24-1 and TRBJ1-2; 9 bases align to TRBD1. Germline-derived CDR1 and CDR2 are KGHDR and SFDVKD. The CDR3 runs 15 residues. J lost 6 bases, V lost 3 bases, and 7 bases had no gene match. CDR3 DNA: TGTGCCACCAGTGATCCAAAACGACAGGGGGATGGCTACACCTTC. Encoded protein: CATSDPKRQGDGYTF.

This chain joins TRBV19 and TRBJ1-4, with 8 bases lining up with TRBD1. There are 15 residues in the CDR3. The V segment lost 7 bases and the J segment 8 bases; nucleotides outside the gene matches: 12. The germline CDR1 and CDR2 sequences are LNHDA and SQIVND (reference sequence). The CDR3 DNA follows: TGTGCCAGTACAGGGACAGGCAGGAGAGGGGAAAAACTGTTTTTT. It codes for CASTGTGRRGEKLFF.

The chain carries TRBV28 and TRBJ2-1; D may correspond to TRBD1 or TRBD2 (5 bases each). The CDR3 loop spans 16 amino acids. With 7 bases removed from V and 0 bases from J, the gap between germline ends came to 16 bases. Germline-derived CDR1 and CDR2 are MDHEN and SYDVKM. Written as DNA, the CDR3 is TGTGCCAGCACCCTGGGGGTTCCTAGCTCCTACAATGAGCAGTTCTTC. Encoded protein: CASTLGVPSSYNEQFF.